These T cell receptor beta chains were read from a single sample in a study of blood T cell repertoires in COVID-19. Sequenced by immunoSEQ multiplex PCR; TCRdb stores in-frame clones only, minus some. Of about half a million clones detected, approximately 85% appear once; the ten largest clones hold roughly 3.2%. Sequencing was performed on peripheral blood. The source is a human donor in a cohort sampled during active COVID-19. Both conserved end residues are trimmed from each CDR3. Part of the rows lack a size; the others show once, few, many or a class for expanded clones.

size	J	V	CDR3
NA	TRBJ1-4	TRBV2	ASSDGQANEKLF
NA	TRBJ2-7	TRBV5-5	ASSFLAGAPLGEQY
NA	TRBJ2-5	TRBV30	AWLDTGTQY
NA	TRBJ1-5	TRBV2	ASSIFSRPQH
NA	TRBJ1-5	TRBV19	ASSREFGGTGSNQPQH
NA	TRBJ2-2	TRBV12-5	ASGLSGSGELF
NA	TRBJ1-1	TRBV18	ASSPGTGNTEAF
NA	TRBJ2-2	TRBV15	ATSRDKGGRATGELF
NA	TRBJ1-1	TRBV9	ASSVESGYTEAF
NA	TRBJ2-7	TRBV27	ASSPKTGLDYEQY
NA	TRBJ2-2	TRBV4-3	ASSQDRAGGELF
NA	TRBJ2-5	TRBV5-5	ASSRPGQGRETQY
NA	TRBJ1-1	TRBV3-1/TRBV3-2	ASSQLTEAF
NA	TRBJ2-5	TRBV28	ASSLGLAGQETQY
NA	TRBJ1-4	TRBV20-1	SASTPGHRGEKLF
NA	TRBJ2-7	TRBV28	ASSFRGYEQY
NA	TRBJ2-1	TRBV1	TSSHVRRNEQF
once	TRBJ2-5	TRBV19	ASSSRGRYQETQY
NA	TRBJ2-3	TRBV12-3/TRBV12-4	ASSADNPDTQY
NA	TRBJ2-2	TRBV2	ASSSLAGNTGELF
NA	TRBJ2-1	TRBV7-2	ASSYAIAGHNEQF
NA	TRBJ1-1	TRBV25-1	ASSGRGLLNTEAF
NA	TRBJ1-5	TRBV7-2	ASRNLGASNQPQH
NA	TRBJ1-1	TRBV6-5	ASSQDLRGAF
NA	TRBJ2-3	TRBV5-1	ASTPLGSGGTQY
NA	TRBJ2-7	TRBV6-2/TRBV6-3	ASSYSPRKLSYEQY
NA	TRBJ1-2	TRBV5-1	ASSFGTGGNYGYT
NA	TRBJ2-1	TRBV3-1/TRBV3-2	ASSQVRDTYNEQF
NA	TRBJ1-1	TRBV15	ATSRDVNTEAF
NA	TRBJ2-7	TRBV7-2	ASSYRAGRSSYEQY
NA	TRBJ2-7	TRBV3-1/TRBV3-2	ASSQTGTGYEQY
few	TRBJ1-2	TRBV3-1/TRBV3-2	ASSQNTGRYYGYT
few	TRBJ1-5	TRBV5-6	ASSRQGEVSNQPQH
NA	TRBJ1-5	TRBV3-1/TRBV3-2	ASSQDIRGNQPQH
NA	TRBJ1-2	TRBV7-9	ASSLAGGDRGGYT
NA	TRBJ1-6	TRBV5-1	ASSLAGSSYNSPLH
NA	TRBJ1-4	TRBV6-2/TRBV6-3	ASSYSGLINEKLF
NA	TRBJ2-5	TRBV25-1	ASSLGGAETQY
NA	TRBJ1-1	TRBV4-3	ASSRLGQGNTEAF
NA	TRBJ2-5	TRBV7-2	ASSLVLVGGGETQY
NA	TRBJ2-7	TRBV19	ASRSSGRAESHEQY
NA	TRBJ2-7	TRBV18	ASSLGTSGSSDEQY
NA	TRBJ2-3	TRBV11-3	ASSLGRGTDTQY
NA	TRBJ1-2	TRBV2	ASREGTGNYGYT
NA	TRBJ1-2	TRBV4-3	ASSQRPGQGFGGYT
NA	TRBJ2-7	TRBV3-1/TRBV3-2	ASSFSGRNEQY
NA	TRBJ2-5	TRBV5-5	ASSLGTGSAETQY
NA	TRBJ1-2	TRBV4-1	ASSQDRDRVYGYT
NA	TRBJ2-3	TRBV28	ASSSPTSGRNALTDTQY
NA	TRBJ2-5	TRBV24-1	ATSDYDRGGETQY
NA	TRBJ2-2	TRBV7-3	ASSVGLANTGELF
once	TRBJ2-4	TRBV28	ASRSGGGAKNIQY
NA	TRBJ2-5	TRBV7-2	ASSLGTGRQETQY
NA	TRBJ2-1	TRBV2	ASSPGTSGSQF
NA	TRBJ2-2	TRBV28	ASTLVRGAGELF
once	TRBJ1-1	TRBV6-5	ASSYVTGGRDTEAF